The 6 T cell receptor beta chains presented below share a single source sample, sequenced in a study of T cells in women clearing cervical HPV infection. Libraries were prepared by immunoSEQ multiplex PCR; TCRdb keeps only in-frame clonotypes and omits some of them. The sample table includes roughly 30,000 clones. The sample was blood buffy coat. The receptors come from a woman between 18 and 70 years old with a cervical HPV16 infection that either progressed to CIN3+ or cleared (not recorded which).

For this clone: From the germline J gene comes the end of the CDR3, since the read stops 3 residues before it. V and J are TRBV24-1 and TRBJ2-2; D ambiguous. The CDR3 length is 14 residues. V was cut by 8 bases and J by 1 base, with 10 bases left in between. Germline values: CDR1 KGHDR, CDR2 SFDVKD. CDR3 loop: CATMSGLNTGELFF. The covered CDR3 bases are TGTGCCACCATGTCGGGTCTGAACACCGGGGAG.

Comment on this clone: The read halts 3 residues ahead of the CDR3 end, with the missing end drawn from the germline J gene. The rearrangement uses TRBV10-1 and TRBJ2-5; 12 bases fit TRBD2. Germline V CDR1 and CDR2: WNHNN, SYGVQD (reference sequence). CDR3 length equals 15 residues. V lost 6 bases and J lost 5; bases outside the gene matches: 7. Partial CDR3 DNA: TGCGCCAGCAGCTTTCTAGCGGGAGGGGGGGAGACC. It is translated as CASSFLAGGGET. The entire CDR3 sequence reads CASSFLAGGGETQYF.

Here the CDR3 reads CASSLLTVTNTEAFF. CDR3 DNA (partial): TGTGCCAGCAGCCTACTGACAGTAACGAACACTGAA. J is TRBJ1-1 and V is TRBV11-3; D is possibly TRBD1 (5 bases). The missing CDR3 end, 3 residues past where the read stops, is filled in from the germline J gene. Per germline, CDR1 SGHNT and CDR2 YENEEA. This CDR3 is 15 amino acids long. V was cut by 5 bases and J by 1 base, with 14 bases left in between.

Remarks on this clone: The DNA ends 3 residues before the CDR3 does, and the rest of the CDR3 is filled in from the germline J gene. V and J are TRBV12-3 or TRBV12-4 and TRBJ1-2; TRBD1 matches at 7 bases. V dropped 6 bases and J dropped 4; count of bases not matched to a gene: 8. The CDR3 runs 14 residues. The CDR3 region is CASRLRGPSYGYTF. CDR3 bases read: TGTGCCAGCAGGCTAAGGGGGCCTAGCTATGGC.

With regard to this clone: The sequenced fragment ends 3 residues before the CDR3 boundary, so the rest is inferred from the germline J gene. This chain connects TRBV5-5 to TRBJ1-1; D perhaps matches TRBD1 (6 bases). The CDR3 loop spans 14 amino acids. The ends were cut back, 4 bases at V and 4 bases at J, with 14 bases in the middle. Germline loops: CDR1 SGHKS, CDR2 YYEKEE (reference sequence). The DNA read from the CDR3 is TGTGCCAGCAGCCCAGTGGACAGTCTCACTGAA. As protein: CASSPVDSLTE. The complete CDR3 reads CASSPVDSLTEAFF.

Comment on this clone: The missing CDR3 end, 3 residues past where the read stops, is filled in from the germline J gene. This CDR3 is also generated by other DNA sequences in the sample. This chain uses TRBV6-1 with TRBJ1-3; unclear D gene. Looked up from germline, CDR1 is MNHNS and CDR2 is SASEGT. The CDR3 runs to 11 residues. The CDR3 DNA, read in part, is TGTGCCAGCAGTGCTAGATCCACG. Its translation: CASSARST. Given in full, the CDR3 is CASSARSTIYF.